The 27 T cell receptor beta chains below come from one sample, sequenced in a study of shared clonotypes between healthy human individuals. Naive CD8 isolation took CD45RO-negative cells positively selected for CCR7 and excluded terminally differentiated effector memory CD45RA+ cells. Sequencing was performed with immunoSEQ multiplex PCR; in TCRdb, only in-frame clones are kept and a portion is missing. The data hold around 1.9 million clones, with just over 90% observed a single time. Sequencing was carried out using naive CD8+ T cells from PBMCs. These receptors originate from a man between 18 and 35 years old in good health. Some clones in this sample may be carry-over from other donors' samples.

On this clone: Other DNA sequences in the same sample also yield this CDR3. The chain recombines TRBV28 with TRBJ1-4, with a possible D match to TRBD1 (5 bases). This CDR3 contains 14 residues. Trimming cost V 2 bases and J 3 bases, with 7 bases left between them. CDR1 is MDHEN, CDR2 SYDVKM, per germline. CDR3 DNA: TGTGCCAGCAGTTTAGACAGCCCTAATGAAAAACTGTTTTTT. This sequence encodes CASSLDSPNEKLFF.

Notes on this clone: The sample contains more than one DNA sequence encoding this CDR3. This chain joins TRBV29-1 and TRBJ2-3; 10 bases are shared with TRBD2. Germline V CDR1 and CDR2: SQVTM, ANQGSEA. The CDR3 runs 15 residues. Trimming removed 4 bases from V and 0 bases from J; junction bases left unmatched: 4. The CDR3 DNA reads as TGCAGCGTTGTTCGGACTAGCGGTAGCACAGATACGCAGTATTTT. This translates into CSVVRTSGSTDTQYF.

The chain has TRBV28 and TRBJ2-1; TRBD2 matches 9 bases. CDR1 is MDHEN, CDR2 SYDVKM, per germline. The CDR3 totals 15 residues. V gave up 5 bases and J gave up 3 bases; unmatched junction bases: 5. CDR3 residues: CASSLSGRLYNEQFF. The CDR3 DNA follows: TGTGCCAGCAGTCTTAGCGGGAGACTCTACAATGAGCAGTTCTTC.

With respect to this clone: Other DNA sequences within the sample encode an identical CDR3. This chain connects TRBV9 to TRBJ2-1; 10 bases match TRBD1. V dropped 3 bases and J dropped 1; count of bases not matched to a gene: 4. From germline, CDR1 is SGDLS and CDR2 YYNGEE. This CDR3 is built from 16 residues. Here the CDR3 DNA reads TGTGCCAGCAGCGCCCGGGACAGGGGTTCCTACAATGAGCAGTTCTTC. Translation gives CASSARDRGSYNEQFF. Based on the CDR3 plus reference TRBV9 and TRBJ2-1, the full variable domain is DSGVTQTPKHLITATGQRVTLRCSPRSGDLSVYWYQQSLDQGLQFLIQYYNGEERAKGNILERFSAQQFPDLHSELNLSSLELGDSALYFCASSARDRGSYNEQFFGPGTRLTVL.

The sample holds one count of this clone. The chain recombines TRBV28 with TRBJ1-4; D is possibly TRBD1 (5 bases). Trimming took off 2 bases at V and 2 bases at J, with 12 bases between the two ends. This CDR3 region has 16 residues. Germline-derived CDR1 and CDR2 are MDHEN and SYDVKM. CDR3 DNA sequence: TGTGCCAGCAGTTTAGATAGCGGGGCCACTAATGAAAAACTGTTTTTT. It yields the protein CASSLDSGATNEKLFF.

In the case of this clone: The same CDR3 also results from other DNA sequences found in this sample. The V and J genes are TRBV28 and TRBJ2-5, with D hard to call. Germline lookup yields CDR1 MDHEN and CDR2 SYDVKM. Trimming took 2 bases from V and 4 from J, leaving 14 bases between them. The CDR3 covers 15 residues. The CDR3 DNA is TGTGCCAGCAGTTTAGGGCTGGCAGGCGGAGAGACCCAGTACTTC. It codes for CASSLGLAGGETQYF.

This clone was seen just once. The CDR3 protein is CASSSRQGAYEQYF. As DNA, the CDR3 is TGTGCCAGCAGCTCGCGACAGGGGGCGTACGAGCAGTACTTC. V and J are TRBV5-4 and TRBJ2-7; 10 bases map to TRBD1. Germline V gene data show CDR1 as SGHNT and CDR2 as YYREEE (reference sequence). Losses at the gene ends were 3 bases for V and 4 bases for J; bases not matched to a gene: 4. The CDR3 contains 14 residues.

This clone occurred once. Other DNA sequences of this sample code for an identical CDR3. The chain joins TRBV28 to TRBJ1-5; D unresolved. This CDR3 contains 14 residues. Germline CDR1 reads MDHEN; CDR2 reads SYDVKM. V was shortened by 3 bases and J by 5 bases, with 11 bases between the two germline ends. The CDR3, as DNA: TGTGCCAGCAGTTTTCTTAGGGAGGATCAGCCCCAGCATTTT. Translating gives CASSFLREDQPQHF.

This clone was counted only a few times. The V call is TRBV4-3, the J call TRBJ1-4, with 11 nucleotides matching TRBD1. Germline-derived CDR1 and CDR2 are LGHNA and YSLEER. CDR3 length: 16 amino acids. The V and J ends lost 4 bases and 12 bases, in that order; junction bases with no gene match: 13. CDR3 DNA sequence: TGCGCCAGCAGCCCCGGACAGGGGGCGGGGATTGGGGAACTGTTTTTT. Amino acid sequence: CASSPGQGAGIGELFF.

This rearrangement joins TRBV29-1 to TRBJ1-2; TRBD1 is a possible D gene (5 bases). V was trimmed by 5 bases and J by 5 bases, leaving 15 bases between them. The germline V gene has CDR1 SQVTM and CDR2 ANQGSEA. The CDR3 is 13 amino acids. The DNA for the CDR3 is TGCAGCGTTATAGTCGGCAGGGCGTATGGCTACACCTTC. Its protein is CSVIVGRAYGYTF.

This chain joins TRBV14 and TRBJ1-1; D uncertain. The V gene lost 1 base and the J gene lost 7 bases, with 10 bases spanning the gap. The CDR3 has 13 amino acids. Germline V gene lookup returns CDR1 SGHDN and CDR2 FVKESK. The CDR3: CASSQAGRIEAFF. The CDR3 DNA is TGTGCCAGCAGCCAAGCAGGACGGATTGAAGCTTTCTTT.

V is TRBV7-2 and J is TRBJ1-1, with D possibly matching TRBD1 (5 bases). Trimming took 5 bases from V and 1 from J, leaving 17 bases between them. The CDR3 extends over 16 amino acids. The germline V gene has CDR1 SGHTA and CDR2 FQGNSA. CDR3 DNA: TGTGCCAGCAGCCCCCATGGGGCACATCAGAACACTGAAGCTTTCTTT. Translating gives CASSPHGAHQNTEAFF.

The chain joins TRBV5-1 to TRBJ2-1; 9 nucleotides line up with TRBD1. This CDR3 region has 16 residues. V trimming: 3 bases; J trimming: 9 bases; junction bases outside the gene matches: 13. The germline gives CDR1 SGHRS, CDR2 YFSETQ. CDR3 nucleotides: TGCGCCAGCAGCTGGATGGGGACAGGGTTTTTCGGTGAGCAGTTCTTC. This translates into CASSWMGTGFFGEQFF.

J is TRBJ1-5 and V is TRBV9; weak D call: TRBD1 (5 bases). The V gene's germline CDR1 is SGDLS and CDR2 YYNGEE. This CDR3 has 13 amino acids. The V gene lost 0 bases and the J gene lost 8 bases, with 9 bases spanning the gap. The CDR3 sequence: CASSVGGIEPQHF. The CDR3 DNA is TGTGCCAGCAGCGTAGGGGGGATAGAGCCCCAGCATTTT.

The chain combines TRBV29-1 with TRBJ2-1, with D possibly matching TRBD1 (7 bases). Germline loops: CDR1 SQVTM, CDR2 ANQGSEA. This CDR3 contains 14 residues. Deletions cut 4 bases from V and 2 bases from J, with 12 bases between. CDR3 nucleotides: TGCAGCGTTGGGGGCAGGGGGGCCTACAATGAGCAGTTCTTC. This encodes CSVGGRGAYNEQFF.

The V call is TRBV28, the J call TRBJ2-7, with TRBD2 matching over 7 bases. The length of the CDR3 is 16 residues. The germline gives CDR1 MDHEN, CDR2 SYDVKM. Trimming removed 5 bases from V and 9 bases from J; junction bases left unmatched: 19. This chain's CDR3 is CASSPRRGRALKVQYF. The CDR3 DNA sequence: TGTGCCAGCAGTCCGCGCCGTGGGAGGGCCTTAAAAGTGCAGTACTTC.

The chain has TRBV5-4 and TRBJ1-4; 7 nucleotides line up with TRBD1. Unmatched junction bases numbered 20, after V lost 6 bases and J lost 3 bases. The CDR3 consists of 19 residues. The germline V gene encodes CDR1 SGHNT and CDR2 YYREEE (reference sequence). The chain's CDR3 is CASKEPAWDSHDPNEKLFF. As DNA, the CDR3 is TGTGCCAGCAAAGAACCAGCCTGGGACAGCCACGACCCTAATGAAAAACTGTTTTTT.

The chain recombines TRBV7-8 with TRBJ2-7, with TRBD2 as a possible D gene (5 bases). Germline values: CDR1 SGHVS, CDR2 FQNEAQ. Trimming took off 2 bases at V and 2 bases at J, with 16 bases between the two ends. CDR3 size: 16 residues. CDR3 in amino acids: CASSLKGPSTPYEQYF. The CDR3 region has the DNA TGTGCCAGCAGCTTAAAAGGGCCTAGCACCCCCTACGAGCAGTACTTC. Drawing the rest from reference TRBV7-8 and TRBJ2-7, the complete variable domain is GAGVSQSPRYKVAKRGQDVALRCDPISGHVSLFWYQQALGQGPEFLTYFQNEAQLDKSGLPSDRFFAERPEGSVSTLKIQRTQQEDSAVYLCASSLKGPSTPYEQYFGPGTRLTVT.

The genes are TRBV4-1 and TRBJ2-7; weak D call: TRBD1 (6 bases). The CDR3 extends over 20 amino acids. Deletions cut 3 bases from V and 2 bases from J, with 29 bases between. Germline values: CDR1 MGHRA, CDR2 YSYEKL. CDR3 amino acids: CASSHPGVAPTEQGTYEQYF. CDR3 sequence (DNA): TGCGCCAGCAGCCACCCCGGCGTTGCTCCGACCGAACAGGGAACCTACGAGCAGTACTTC.

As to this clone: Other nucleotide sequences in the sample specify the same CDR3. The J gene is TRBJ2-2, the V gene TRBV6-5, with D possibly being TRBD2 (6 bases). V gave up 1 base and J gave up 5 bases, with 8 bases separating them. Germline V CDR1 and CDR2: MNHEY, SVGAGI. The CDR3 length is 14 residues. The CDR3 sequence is CASSYFAGTGELFF. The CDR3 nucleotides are TGTGCCAGCAGTTACTTCGCGGGGACCGGGGAGCTGTTTTTT.

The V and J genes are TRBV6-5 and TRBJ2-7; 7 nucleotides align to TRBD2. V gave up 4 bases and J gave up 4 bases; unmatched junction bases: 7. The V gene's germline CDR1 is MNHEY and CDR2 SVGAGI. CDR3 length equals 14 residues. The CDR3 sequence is CASSFAGAAYEQYF. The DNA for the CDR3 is TGTGCCAGCAGTTTTGCGGGAGCTGCTTACGAGCAGTACTTC.

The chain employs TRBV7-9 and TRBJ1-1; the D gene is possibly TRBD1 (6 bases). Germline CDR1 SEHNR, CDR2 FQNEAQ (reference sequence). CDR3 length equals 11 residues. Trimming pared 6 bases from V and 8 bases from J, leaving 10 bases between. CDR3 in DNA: TGTGCCAGCAGAGAGACAGGAGAAGCTTTCTTT. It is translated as CASRETGEAFF.

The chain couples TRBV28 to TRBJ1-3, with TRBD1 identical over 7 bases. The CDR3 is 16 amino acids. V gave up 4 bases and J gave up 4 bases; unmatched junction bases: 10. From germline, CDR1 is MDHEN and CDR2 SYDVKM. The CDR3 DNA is TGTGCCAGCAGTTCCGTGATTCGGGACAGCGGAAACACCATATATTTT. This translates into CASSSVIRDSGNTIYF.

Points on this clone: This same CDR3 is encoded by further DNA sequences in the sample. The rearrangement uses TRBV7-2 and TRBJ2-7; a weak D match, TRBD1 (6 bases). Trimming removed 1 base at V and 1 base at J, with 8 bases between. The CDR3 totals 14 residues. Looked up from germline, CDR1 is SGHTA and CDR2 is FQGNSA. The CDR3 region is CASSLVTGSYEQYF. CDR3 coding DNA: TGTGCCAGCAGCTTAGTGACAGGTTCCTACGAGCAGTACTTC.

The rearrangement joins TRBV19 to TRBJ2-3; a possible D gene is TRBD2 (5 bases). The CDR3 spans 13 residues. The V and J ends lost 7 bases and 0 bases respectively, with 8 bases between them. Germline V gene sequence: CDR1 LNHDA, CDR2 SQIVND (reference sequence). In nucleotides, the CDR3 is TGTGCCAGTATGGGCGGGAGCACAGATACGCAGTATTTT. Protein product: CASMGGSTDTQYF.

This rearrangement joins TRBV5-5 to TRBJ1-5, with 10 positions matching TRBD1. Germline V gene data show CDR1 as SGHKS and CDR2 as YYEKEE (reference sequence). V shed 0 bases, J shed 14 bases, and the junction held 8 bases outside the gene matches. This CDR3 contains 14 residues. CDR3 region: CASSLGQGAGVEHF. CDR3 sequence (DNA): TGTGCCAGCAGCTTGGGACAGGGGGCAGGGGTCGAGCATTTT. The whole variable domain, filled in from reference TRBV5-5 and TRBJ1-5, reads DAGVTQSPTHLIKTRGQQVTLRCSPISGHKSVSWYQQVLGQGPQFIFQYYEKEERGRGNFPDRFSARQFPNYSSELNVNALLLGDSALYLCASSLGQGAGVEHFGDGTRLSIL.

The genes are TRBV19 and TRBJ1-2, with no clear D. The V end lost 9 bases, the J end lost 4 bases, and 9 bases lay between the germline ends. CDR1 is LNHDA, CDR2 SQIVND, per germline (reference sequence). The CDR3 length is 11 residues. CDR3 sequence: CASWTGYGYTF. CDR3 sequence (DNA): TGTGCCAGCTGGACCGGCTATGGCTACACCTTC.